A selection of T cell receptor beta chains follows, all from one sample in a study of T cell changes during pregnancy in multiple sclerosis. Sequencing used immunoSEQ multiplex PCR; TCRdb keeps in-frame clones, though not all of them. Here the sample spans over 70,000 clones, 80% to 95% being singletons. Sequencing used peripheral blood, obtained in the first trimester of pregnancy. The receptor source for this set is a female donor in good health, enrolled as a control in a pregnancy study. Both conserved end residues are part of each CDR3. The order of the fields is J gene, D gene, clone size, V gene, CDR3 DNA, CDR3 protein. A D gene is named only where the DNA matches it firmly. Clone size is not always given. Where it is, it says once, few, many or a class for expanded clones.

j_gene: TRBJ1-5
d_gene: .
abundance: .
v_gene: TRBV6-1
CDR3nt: TGTGCCAGCAGCGAGACAGTAAATCAGCCCCAGCATTTT
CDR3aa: CASSETVNQPQHF

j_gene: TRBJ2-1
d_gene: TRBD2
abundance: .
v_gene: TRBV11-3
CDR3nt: TGTGCCAGCAGTTCGTGGGAGGGCCCAGAAAATGAGCAGTTCTTC
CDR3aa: CASSSWEGPENEQFF

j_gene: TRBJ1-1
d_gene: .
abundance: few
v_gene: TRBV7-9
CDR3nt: TGTGCCAGCAGCCCTAGTGGAGGCACTGAAGCTTTCTTT
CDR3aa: CASSPSGGTEAFF

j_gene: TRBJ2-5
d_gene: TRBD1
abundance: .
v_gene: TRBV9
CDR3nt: TGTGCCAGCAGCGGAGACAGGGGGCGGCAAGAGACCCAGTACTTC
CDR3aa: CASSGDRGRQETQYF

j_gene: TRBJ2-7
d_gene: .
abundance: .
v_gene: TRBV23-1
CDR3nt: TGCGCCAGCAGTCAAGCCAAGACAGGCCGCGGGAGCTCCTACGAGCAGTACTTC
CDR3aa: CASSQAKTGRGSSYEQYF

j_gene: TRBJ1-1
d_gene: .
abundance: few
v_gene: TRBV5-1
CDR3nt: TGCGCCAGCAGCTTGAATCAGGGAACTGAAGCTTTCTTT
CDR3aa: CASSLNQGTEAFF

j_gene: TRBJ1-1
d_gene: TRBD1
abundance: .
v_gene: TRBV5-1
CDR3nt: TGCGCCAGCAAGTCGTTAAGACAGGGAGACACTGAAGCTTTCTTT
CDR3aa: CASKSLRQGDTEAFF

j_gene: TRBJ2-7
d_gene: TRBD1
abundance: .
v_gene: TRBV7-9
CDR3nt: TGTGCCAGCAGCCTTACGACAGGGGTAAAGGACGAGCAGTACTTC
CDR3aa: CASSLTTGVKDEQYF

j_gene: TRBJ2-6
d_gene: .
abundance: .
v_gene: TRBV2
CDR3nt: TGTGCCAGCAGACTCCGGGACTCCAGCTCTGGGGCCAACGTCCTGACTTTC
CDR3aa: CASRLRDSSSGANVLTF

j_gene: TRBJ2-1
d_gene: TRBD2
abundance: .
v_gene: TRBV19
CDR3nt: TGTGCCAGTACCAACGGGGCGGGAGGGTACAATGAGCAGTTCTTC
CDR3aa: CASTNGAGGYNEQFF

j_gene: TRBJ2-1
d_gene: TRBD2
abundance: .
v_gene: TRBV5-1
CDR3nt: TGCGCCAGCAGCTTAGAAGCGGGATTAGGTTACAATGAGCAGTTCTTC
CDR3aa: CASSLEAGLGYNEQFF

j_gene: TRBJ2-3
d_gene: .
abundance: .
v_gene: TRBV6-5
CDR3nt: TGTGCCAGCATGAGGGCAGATACGCAGTATTTT
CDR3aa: CASMRADTQYF

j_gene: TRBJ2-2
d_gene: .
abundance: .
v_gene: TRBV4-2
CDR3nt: TGTGCCAGCAGCCCGCAGGGGCTGAACACCGGGGAGCTGTTTTTT
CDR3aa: CASSPQGLNTGELFF

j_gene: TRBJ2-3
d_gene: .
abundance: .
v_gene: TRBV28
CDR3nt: TGTGCCAGCAGACAAGCGGGCTCTACTACAGATACGCAGTATTTT
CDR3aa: CASRQAGSTTDTQYF